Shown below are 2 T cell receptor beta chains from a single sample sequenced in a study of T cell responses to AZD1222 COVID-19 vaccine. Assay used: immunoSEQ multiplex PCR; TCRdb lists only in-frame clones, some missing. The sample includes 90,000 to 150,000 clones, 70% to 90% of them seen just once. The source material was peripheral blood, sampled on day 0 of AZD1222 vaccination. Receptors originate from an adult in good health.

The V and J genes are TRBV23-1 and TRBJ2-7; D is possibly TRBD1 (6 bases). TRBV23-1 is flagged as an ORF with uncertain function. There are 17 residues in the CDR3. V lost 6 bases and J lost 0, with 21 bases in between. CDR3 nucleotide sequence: TGCGCCAGCAGCTTATCATATTGTACAGGGAGCTCCTACGAGCAGTACTTC. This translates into CASSLSYCTGSSYEQYF.

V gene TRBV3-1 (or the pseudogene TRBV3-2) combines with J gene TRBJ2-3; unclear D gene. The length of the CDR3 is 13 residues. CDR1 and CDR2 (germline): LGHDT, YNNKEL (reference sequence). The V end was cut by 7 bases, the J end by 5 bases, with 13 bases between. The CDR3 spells CASNKLSGDTQYF. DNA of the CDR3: TGTGCCAGCAACAAACTATCAGGAGATACGCAGTATTTT.